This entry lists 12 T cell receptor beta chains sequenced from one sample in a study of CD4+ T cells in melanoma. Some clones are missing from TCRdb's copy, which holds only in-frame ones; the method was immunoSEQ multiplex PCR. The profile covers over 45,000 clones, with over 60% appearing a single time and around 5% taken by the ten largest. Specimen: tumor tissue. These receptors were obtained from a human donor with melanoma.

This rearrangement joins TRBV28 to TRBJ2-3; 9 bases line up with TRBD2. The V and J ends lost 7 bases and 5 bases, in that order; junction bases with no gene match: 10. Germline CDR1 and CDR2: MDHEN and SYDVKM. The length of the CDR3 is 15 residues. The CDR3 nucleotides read TGTGCCAGCATCCGGGCGGGGGGGAGTTTAGATACGCAGTATTTT. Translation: CASIRAGGSLDTQYF.

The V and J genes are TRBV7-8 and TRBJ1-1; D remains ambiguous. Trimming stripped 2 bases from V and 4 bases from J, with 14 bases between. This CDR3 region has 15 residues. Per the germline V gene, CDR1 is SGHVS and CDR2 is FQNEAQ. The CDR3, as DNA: TGTGCCAGCAGCTTAATAAACACCGTAAGCACTGAAGCTTTCTTT. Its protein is CASSLINTVSTEAFF.

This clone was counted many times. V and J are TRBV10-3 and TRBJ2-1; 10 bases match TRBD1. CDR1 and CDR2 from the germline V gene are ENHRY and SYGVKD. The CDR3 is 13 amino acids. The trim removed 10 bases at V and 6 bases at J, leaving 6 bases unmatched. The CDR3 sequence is CATNDRGLNEQFF. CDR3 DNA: TGTGCCACAAACGACAGGGGGCTCAATGAGCAGTTCTTC.

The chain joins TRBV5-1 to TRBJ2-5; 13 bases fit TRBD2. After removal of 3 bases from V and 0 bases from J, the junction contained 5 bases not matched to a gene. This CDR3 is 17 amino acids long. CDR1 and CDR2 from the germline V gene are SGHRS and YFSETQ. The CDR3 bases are TGCGCCAGCAGCTCCGGGACTAGCGGGACGTACCAAGAGACCCAGTACTTC. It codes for CASSSGTSGTYQETQYF.

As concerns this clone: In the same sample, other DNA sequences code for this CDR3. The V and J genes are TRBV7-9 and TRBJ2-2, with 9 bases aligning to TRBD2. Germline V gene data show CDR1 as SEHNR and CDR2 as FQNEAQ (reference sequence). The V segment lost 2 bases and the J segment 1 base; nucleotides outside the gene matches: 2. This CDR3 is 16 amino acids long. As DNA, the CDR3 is TGTGCCAGCAGCTTACTAGCGGGGATGAACACCGGGGAGCTGTTTTTT. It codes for CASSLLAGMNTGELFF.

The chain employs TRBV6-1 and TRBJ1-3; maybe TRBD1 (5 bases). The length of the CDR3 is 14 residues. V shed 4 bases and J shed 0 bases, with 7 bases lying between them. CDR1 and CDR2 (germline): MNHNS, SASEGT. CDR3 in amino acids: CASSGGDSGNTIYF. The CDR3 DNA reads TGTGCCAGCAGTGGAGGGGACTCTGGAAACACCATATATTTT.

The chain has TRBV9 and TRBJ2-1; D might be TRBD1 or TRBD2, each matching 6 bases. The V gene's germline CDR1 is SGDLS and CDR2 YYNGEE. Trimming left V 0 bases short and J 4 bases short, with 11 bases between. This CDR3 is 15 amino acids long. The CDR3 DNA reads TGTGCCAGCAGCGTAGTAGGGGGGAGTTACAATGAGCAGTTCTTC. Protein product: CASSVVGGSYNEQFF.

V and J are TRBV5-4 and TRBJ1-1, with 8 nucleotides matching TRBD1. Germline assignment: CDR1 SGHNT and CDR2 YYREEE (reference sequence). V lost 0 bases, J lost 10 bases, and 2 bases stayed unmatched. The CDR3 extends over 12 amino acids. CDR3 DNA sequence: TGTGCCAGCAGCTTGGACACAGGGGGAGCTTTCTTT. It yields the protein CASSLDTGGAFF.

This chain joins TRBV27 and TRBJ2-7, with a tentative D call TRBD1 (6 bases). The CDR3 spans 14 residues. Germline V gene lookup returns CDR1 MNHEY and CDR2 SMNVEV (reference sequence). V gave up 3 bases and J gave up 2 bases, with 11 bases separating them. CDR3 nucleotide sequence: TGTGCCAGCAGTTTGGACAGAAAGACCTACGAGCAGTACTTC. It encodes CASSLDRKTYEQYF.

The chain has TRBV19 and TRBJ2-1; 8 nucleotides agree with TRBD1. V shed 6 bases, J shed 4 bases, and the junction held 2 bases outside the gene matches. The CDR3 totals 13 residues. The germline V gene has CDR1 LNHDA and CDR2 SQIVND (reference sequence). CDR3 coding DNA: TGTGCCAGTAGACAGGGGGTTTACAATGAGCAGTTCTTC. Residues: CASRQGVYNEQFF. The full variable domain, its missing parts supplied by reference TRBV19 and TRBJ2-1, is DGGITQSPKYLFRKEGQNVTLSCEQNLNHDAMYWYRQDPGQGLRLIYYSQIVNDFQKGDIAEGYSVSREKKESFPLTVTSAQKNPTAFYLCASRQGVYNEQFFGPGTRLTVL.

CDR3 coding DNA: TGTGCCAGCAGCCCTGAGGGTGGGAACCTCTATGGCTACACCTTC. Its translation: CASSPEGGNLYGYTF. This chain joins TRBV7-9 and TRBJ1-2; D gene unclear. The germline V gene has CDR1 SEHNR and CDR2 FQNEAQ (reference sequence). The length of the CDR3 is 15 residues. The V end was cut by 5 bases, the J end by 4 bases, with 17 bases between.

The CDR3 nucleotides are TGTGCCAGCAGTCTGTCCCCGGAGGGGACTGAAGCTTTCTTT. It codes for CASSLSPEGTEAFF. The chain couples TRBV6-4 to TRBJ1-1, with a possible D match to TRBD1 (5 bases). CDR1 is MRHNA, CDR2 SNTAGT, per germline. V lost 5 bases to trimming and J lost 5 bases, with 15 bases between them. This CDR3 region has 14 residues.